This TCR beta chain was recorded in a study of blood T cell repertoires in COVID-19. Study-level information: Acute-phase and convalescent COVID-19 samples originated in the United States, Italy and Spain.

Trimming removed 5 bases at V and 2 bases at J, with 5 bases between. The V gene's germline CDR1 is SGHRS and CDR2 YFSETQ. The CDR3 spans 11 residues. The protocol was immunoSEQ multiplex PCR, while the TCRdb copy is restricted to in-frame clones and leaves out a portion. The table lists about 94,000 clones, roughly 80% of them singletons, with around 6.5% in the top ten. Sequencing was carried out using peripheral blood. The rearrangement joins TRBV5-1 to TRBJ2-7, with D unresolved. The source of this sequence is a man between 60 and 75 years old with acute or convalescent COVID-19. The CDR3 region is CASREAYEQYF. The DNA for the CDR3 is TGCGCCAGCAGAGAGGCCTACGAGCAGTACTTC.